The sequence of this TCR beta chain was determined in a study of T cells in Graves' hyperthyroidism and ophthalmopathy. The junction had 9 bases not matched to a gene; V was cut back by 5 bases and J by 1 base. This CDR3 is 16 amino acids long. Germline V gives CDR1 SEHNR, CDR2 FQNEAQ (reference sequence). Blood dates from first hyperthyroidism diagnosis, before any ophthalmopathy symptoms. PBMCs were derived from roughly 10 ml fresh peripheral blood. The source material, RNA transcripts, was used to amplify TCR beta CDR3 regions. The HTBI set primed first-round TCR CDR3 RT-PCR. TCRdb called the multiplex PCR reads again in MiXCR, with one record for every CDR3 protein. This repertoire shows some 370,000 distinct CDR3 sequences, roughly 15% found once; its top ten account for more than 30%.

The genes are TRBV7-9 and TRBJ1-1; the match to TRBD1 covers 8 bases. This sequence was found in a woman under 40 with Graves' hyperthyroidism that later progressed to Graves' ophthalmopathy. Input material: blood. The CDR3 loop reads CASSPSVRGQNTEAFF. CDR3 bases: TGTGCCAGCAGCCCCAGTGTCAGGGGGCAGAACACTGAAGCTTTCTTT.